A selection of T cell receptor beta chains follows, all from one sample in a study of cytomegalovirus exposure and HLA in healthy donors. Data came from immunoSEQ multiplex PCR; TCRdb stores just in-frame clones and leaves some out. In all, the sample yields tens of thousands of clones. The specimen was PBMCs. The receptors derive from a woman between 25 and 40 years old in good health and CMV-seronegative. Each CDR3 is given with its conserved first and last residue. D genes are given only for firm matches.

>TRBV6-1|TRBD1|TRBJ1-5
TGTGCCAGCAGTTCCGGGACAGCTGGCAATCAGCCCCAGCATTTT
CASSSGTAGNQPQHF
>TRBV10-1|TRBD1|TRBJ1-1
TGCGCCAGCAGTGATGGGACAGTGAACACTGAAGCTTTCTTT
CASSDGTVNTEAFF
>TRBV2|.|TRBJ1-2
TGTGCCAGCAGTGAGGGGCAGAAGACTAACTATGGCTACACCTTC
CASSEGQKTNYGYTF
>TRBV7-2|.|TRBJ1-3
TGTGCCAGCAGCAAGGACATCTCTGGAAACACCATATATTTT
CASSKDISGNTIYF
>TRBV4-1|.|TRBJ1-2
TGCGCCAGCAGCCCAAGTCGGGGGGATGGCTACACCTTC
CASSPSRGDGYTF
>TRBV9|TRBD1|TRBJ2-5
TGTGCCAGCAGCGTCTCGGGACAGTTCCAAGAGACCCAGTACTTC
CASSVSGQFQETQYF
>TRBV5-6|.|TRBJ1-4
TGTGCCAGCAGCTTAGGTTCGGAGGAAAAACTGTTTTTT
CASSLGSEEKLFF
>TRBV7-2|.|TRBJ2-7
TGTGCCAGCAGCCTCCGACGGGACTCCTACGAGCAGTACTTC
CASSLRRDSYEQYF
>TRBV6-5|TRBD1|TRBJ2-7
TGTGCCAGCAGTTACCGCGGACAGGGCGGAGGAGAGCAGTACTTC
CASSYRGQGGGEQYF
>TRBV5-1|.|TRBJ2-7
TGCGCCAGCAGCTCCGGGACTGGAGAGTCCGAGCAGTACTTC
CASSSGTGESEQYF
>TRBV6-6|.|TRBJ1-2
TGTGCCAGCACTTCGACAGGCATAATTACCTATGGCTACACCTTC
CASTSTGIITYGYTF
>TRBV4-2|TRBD1|TRBJ1-5
TGTGCCAGCAGCCAAGAACTAATCGGACAGGGAAATCAGCCCCAGCATTTT
CASSQELIGQGNQPQHF
>TRBV5-1|TRBD1|TRBJ2-1
TGCGCCAGCAGCAGGACAGGGGTAGGGAATGAGCAGTTCTTC
CASSRTGVGNEQFF
>TRBV5-1|.|TRBJ1-2
TGCGCCAGCAGCTTGGTCCGGGGCTATGGCTACACCTTC
CASSLVRGYGYTF
>TRBV30|TRBD1|TRBJ1-3
TGTGCCTGGGGGGACAGTGTCAATGGAAACACCATATATTTT
CAWGDSVNGNTIYF
>TRBV4-1|.|TRBJ1-1
TGCGCCAGCAGCCAAGATCGGGTCGACACTGAAGCTTTCTTT
CASSQDRVDTEAFF
>TRBV6-5|.|TRBJ1-1
TGTGCCAGCAGTTACTCCGTTAACACTGAAGCTTTCTTT
CASSYSVNTEAFF
>TRBV30|.|TRBJ1-4
TGTGCCTGGAGTGTGGGGGGGGGTAATGAAAAACTGTTTTTT
CAWSVGGGNEKLFF
>TRBV30|.|TRBJ1-6
TGTGCCTGGAGAGCGGGAGATTCACCCCTCCACTTT
CAWRAGDSPLHF
>TRBV30|.|TRBJ1-2
TGTGCCTGGAGTGTATTGCAGGGCGGCTATGGCTACACCTTC
CAWSVLQGGYGYTF
>TRBV27|TRBD2|TRBJ2-5
TGTGCCAGCAGGGGCTCGGGACTAGCGGGAGTAGTTGAAGAGACCCAGTACTTC
CASRGSGLAGVVEETQYF
>TRBV29-1|TRBD1|TRBJ2-2
TGCAGCGTACATGGGGGGACAGGGACCGGGGAGCTGTTTTTT
CSVHGGTGTGELFF
>TRBV5-1|TRBD1|TRBJ1-4
TGCGCCAGCAGTCCGAGGGGGACAGGGGGCATTCGTGAAAAACTGTTTTTT
CASSPRGTGGIREKLFF
>TRBV5-1|TRBD2|TRBJ2-3
TGCGCCAGCAGCTTGGGGCTAGCGGGAGAACCCTCCACAGATACGCAGTATTTT
CASSLGLAGEPSTDTQYF
>TRBV5-6|.|TRBJ1-1
TGTGCCAGCAGCTTGGACGGCAGGGGATCTTTTGGAGCTTTCTTT
CASSLDGRGSFGAFF
>TRBV5-6|.|TRBJ2-7
TGTGCCAGCAGCCCCGGGGAGGGGGTTACCTACGAGCAGTACTTC
CASSPGEGVTYEQYF
>TRBV6-5|TRBD1|TRBJ2-3
TGTGCCAGCAGCTTGACAGGGACAGATACGCAGTATTTT
CASSLTGTDTQYF
>TRBV4-1|.|TRBJ2-5
TGCGCCAGCAGCCAAGATGCAGGCCGCCAAGAGACCCAGTACTTC
CASSQDAGRQETQYF
>TRBV30|.|TRBJ1-1
TGTGCCTGGAGAAGGCGGGGGGACACTGAAGCTTTCTTT
CAWRRRGDTEAFF
>TRBV27|TRBD1|TRBJ2-7
TGTGCCAGCAGTCCACCGGGACAGGGGGCTGTGCAGTACTTC
CASSPPGQGAVQYF
>TRBV5-5|TRBD2|TRBJ2-1
TGTGCCAGCAGCCGGGAGGGACTAGTCAATGAGCAGTTCTTC
CASSREGLVNEQFF
>TRBV18|.|TRBJ1-4
TGTGCCAGCTCACCGCCCAACTCCAATGAAAAACTGTTTTTT
CASSPPNSNEKLFF
>TRBV6-5|.|TRBJ1-1
TGTGCCAGCCGGGAGGGGATGAACACTGAAGCTTTCTTT
CASREGMNTEAFF
>TRBV25-1|TRBD1|TRBJ1-2
TGTGCCAGCAGTGACGACGGGACAGGGGGCCATACCTTC
CASSDDGTGGHTF
>TRBV5-1|.|TRBJ1-4
TGCGCCAGCAGCTCCACCGGACAATCACAAGCAGAACTGTTTTTT
CASSSTGQSQAELFF
>TRBV6-5|TRBD1|TRBJ1-1
TGTGCCAGCAGAAGACAGGGGGCGGACACTGAAGCTTTCTTT
CASRRQGADTEAFF
>TRBV30|.|TRBJ2-7
TGTGCCTGGAGTTTTGGCACAGCAAACTCCTACGAGCAGTACTTC
CAWSFGTANSYEQYF
>TRBV6-6|TRBD1|TRBJ2-2
TGTGCCAGCAGCCTGGGGACAGGGCGAACCGGGGAGCTGTTTTTT
CASSLGTGRTGELFF
>TRBV19|.|TRBJ1-4
TGTGCCAGTAGTACCTTAGGGGGGGATGAAAAACTGTTTTTT
CASSTLGGDEKLFF
>TRBV20-1|.|TRBJ2-1
TGCAGTGCTAGTCGAGGCGGGTTGCAGTTCTTC
CSASRGGLQFF